The clone carrying this T cell receptor beta chain is a singleton in its sample. The antigen is undetermined. This specimen belongs to a study of CD8+CD57+ T cells in acquired aplastic anemia. Across the whole study: The mean DNA yield obtained from sorted CD4+ and CD8+ cells came to approximately 3.2 ug. General study points: Between patients and controls, about 30 CD8+ CDR3 sequences were found in common.

Patients picked for sequencing had shown CD8+CD57+ cell expansion detected by flow cytometry. This CDR3 has 15 amino acids. CDR1 SEHNR and CDR2 FQNEAQ come from the germline V gene (reference sequence). V was pared by 9 bases and J by 10 bases, with 21 bases of the junction left unmatched. Genomic DNA constituted the template upon which TCR beta VDJ and CDR3 profiling was performed. TCRdb redid the calling of the reads with MiXCR, one entry per CDR3 protein. The sample holds more than 250,000 distinct CDR3 sequences, 70% to 85% seen once. The material sequenced was sorted CD4+, CD8+, or CD8+CD57+ T cells (not recorded which) from PBMCs. The chain links TRBV7-9 to TRBJ2-7; 7 positions agree with TRBD2. The receptor was derived from a human donor with aplastic anemia. The chain's CDR3 is CARQRTRETQYFQYF. For the CDR3, the DNA is TGTGCCAGACAGCGGACTAGGGAGACCCAGTACTTCCAGTACTTC.